This TCR beta chain is from a study of blood T cell repertoires in COVID-19. Study in general: The United States, Italy and Spain provided the acute and convalescent COVID-19 samples. T cells, B-cell-depleted T cells, or PBMCs supplied cDNA or gDNA.

Trimming removed 3 bases from V and 0 bases from J; junction bases left unmatched: 2. The CDR3 is made up of 16 amino acids. Germline V gene data show CDR1 as SGHTA and CDR2 as FQGNSA. Per the original data handling: Quantification of nucleated cells was approximated via reference gene primer amplification. Profiling relied on immunoSEQ multiplex PCR, and the TCRdb table lists in-frame clones only, not all of them. That table furnishes V, J and clone size, whereas the DNA furnished D and trimming. The table includes nearly 35,000 clones, 93% detected once. This TCR was sampled from a human donor in a cohort sampled during active COVID-19. The chain links TRBV7-2 to TRBJ2-5; 12 nucleotides align to TRBD2. The specimen sequenced was peripheral blood. The DNA of the CDR3 is TGTGCCAGCAGCTTCGGACTAGCGGGGTACCAAGAGACCCAGTACTTC. As protein: CASSFGLAGYQETQYF.